These T cell receptor beta chains were read from a single sample in a study of blood T cell repertoires in COVID-19. Sequencing was performed with immunoSEQ multiplex PCR; in TCRdb, only in-frame clones are kept and a portion is missing. Here the sample spans 240,000 or so clones, more than 75% being singletons. Sequencing was performed on peripheral blood. The receptors stem from a woman between 40 and 55 years old who had recovered from COVID-19. Each CDR3 is given with its conserved first and last residue. The D gene is left open where the match is weak. Clone size is given for some rows only: seen once, a few or many times, or a class if the clone is expanded.

TRBV29-1	TRBJ2-7	few	TRBD2	CSVGGVPGEQYF	TGCAGCGTCGGGGGGGTCCCAGGGGAGCAGTACTTC
TRBV9	TRBJ2-1	.	TRBD2	CASSVGLAAYNEQFF	TGTGCCAGCAGCGTAGGACTAGCGGCCTACAATGAGCAGTTCTTC
TRBV6-6	TRBJ2-7	.	TRBD1	CASSYSMGQGVYEQYF	TGTGCCAGCAGTTACTCGATGGGACAGGGGGTCTACGAGCAGTACTTC
TRBV19	TRBJ1-1	few	.	CASSTGGYTSEAFF	TGTGCCAGTAGTACCGGGGGTTACACCTCTGAAGCTTTCTTT
TRBV16	TRBJ1-2	.	.	CASSPQATTNYGYTF	TGTGCCAGCAGCCCCCAGGCCACAACTAACTATGGCTACACCTTC
TRBV6-6	TRBJ2-5	few	TRBD2	CASRQTSGRETQYF	TGTGCCAGCCGTCAAACTAGCGGGAGAGAGACCCAGTACTTC
TRBV7-9	TRBJ2-1	.	.	CASSPYGSYNEQFF	TGTGCCAGCAGCCCCTACGGGTCCTACAATGAGCAGTTCTTC
TRBV27	TRBJ2-7	once	TRBD2	CASSLGAGGSYEQYF	TGTGCCAGCAGTTTAGGGGCGGGAGGATCCTACGAGCAGTACTTC
TRBV15	TRBJ2-1	once	.	CATRGTPDNEQFF	TGTGCCACCCGCGGGACGCCCGACAATGAGCAGTTCTTC
TRBV18	TRBJ1-2	few	TRBD1	CASSPGQGRYGYTF	TGTGCCAGCTCACCAGGACAGGGCCGATATGGCTACACCTTC
TRBV7-9	TRBJ2-7	.	.	CASSLVAGYEQYF	TGTGCCAGCAGCTTAGTTGCGGGGTACGAGCAGTACTTC
TRBV27	TRBJ1-1	.	.	CASSLGGADGTEAFF	TGTGCCAGCAGTTTAGGGGGGGCAGACGGCACTGAAGCTTTCTTT
TRBV5-4	TRBJ2-4	.	.	CASSFPGQDIQYF	TGTGCCAGCAGCTTCCCAGGGCAAGACATTCAGTACTTC
TRBV27	TRBJ1-5	.	.	CASSWGGGSNQPQHF	TGTGCCAGCAGTTGGGGGGGTGGGAGCAATCAGCCCCAGCATTTT
TRBV7-2	TRBJ2-1	.	TRBD2	CASSLGASGRTYNEQFF	TGTGCCAGCAGCTTAGGCGCTAGCGGGAGGACCTACAATGAGCAGTTCTTC
TRBV7-9	TRBJ2-7	few	TRBD1	CASSLASGTGVGEQYF	TGTGCCAGCAGCTTAGCCTCCGGGACAGGGGTGGGTGAGCAGTACTTC
TRBV24-1	TRBJ1-5	.	TRBD1	CATSPGTGGGREQPQHF	TGTGCCACCAGTCCTGGGACAGGGGGTGGTAGGGAGCAGCCCCAGCATTTT
TRBV7-2	TRBJ1-3	.	.	CASSLVGGGGNTIYF	TGTGCCAGCAGCTTAGTTGGGGGAGGGGGAAACACCATATATTTT
TRBV5-1	TRBJ2-3	.	.	CASSGQATDTQYF	TGCGCCAGCAGCGGGCAGGCAACAGATACGCAGTATTTT
TRBV7-9	TRBJ2-1	.	TRBD2	CASSPRLAGGFF	TGTGCCAGCAGCCCACGACTAGCGGGGGGGTTCTTC
TRBV5-1	TRBJ2-1	.	.	CASSLAEGLGEQFF	TGCGCCAGCAGCTTGGCGGAGGGATTAGGTGAGCAGTTCTTC
TRBV18	TRBJ2-2	.	.	CASSPGEFSGELFF	TGTGCCAGCTCACCGGGAGAGTTTTCCGGGGAGCTGTTTTTT
TRBV6-2/TRBV6-3	TRBJ1-1	.	TRBD1	CASSSEGAGGAFF	TGTGCCAGCAGTTCCGAGGGGGCTGGGGGAGCTTTCTTT
TRBV14	TRBJ2-1	.	TRBD2	CASSPSGRAVEQFF	TGTGCCAGCAGCCCAAGCGGGAGGGCCGTTGAGCAGTTCTTC